This passage covers 21 T cell receptor beta chains from one sample sequenced in a study of T cells in localized non-small cell lung cancer. Here immunoSEQ multiplex PCR was the method, and the copy in TCRdb shows in-frame clones only, minus some. The sample records around 91,000 clones, roughly 87% being singletons. The sequencing used peripheral blood, collected before any cancer treatment. These receptors all stem from a man aged 35 to 70 with stage I squamous cell lung carcinoma.

CDR3 protein: CASSTDRGKYGYTF. CDR3 in DNA: TGTGCCAGCAGTACGGACAGGGGGAAGTATGGCTACACCTTC. The chain carries TRBV6-1 and TRBJ1-2; 10 bases are shared with TRBD1. CDR3 length: 14 residues. From germline, CDR1 is MNHNS and CDR2 SASEGT. J lost 5 bases, V lost 5 bases, and 5 bases had no gene match.

The chain combines TRBV7-9 with TRBJ2-7; D ambiguous. The length of the CDR3 is 15 residues. Trimming removed 5 bases from V and 2 bases from J, with 16 bases in between. Germline CDR1 reads SEHNR; CDR2 reads FQNEAQ (reference sequence). The CDR3 protein is CASSPRDGPTYEQYF. CDR3 coding DNA: TGTGCCAGCAGCCCCCGAGACGGACCAACCTACGAGCAGTACTTC.

This chain links TRBV7-9 with TRBJ1-3, with D uncertain. The V gene lost 3 bases and the J gene lost 4 bases, with 10 bases spanning the gap. The CDR3 runs 14 residues. Germline CDR1 and CDR2: SEHNR and FQNEAQ (reference sequence). CDR3 amino acids: CASSFTANGNTIYF. The CDR3 DNA sequence: TGTGCCAGCAGCTTCACAGCGAACGGAAACACCATATATTTT.

This clone was detected once. This rearrangement joins TRBV29-1 to TRBJ1-4, with TRBD1 matching 9 bases. This CDR3 has 15 amino acids. Germline CDR1 reads SQVTM; CDR2 reads ANQGSEA. J was trimmed by 8 bases and V by 5 bases; bases with no gene match: 12. The CDR3 DNA reads TGCAGCGTTCAGATAACCGGGACAGGGAGGGAAAAACTGTTTTTT. It encodes CSVQITGTGREKLFF.

In this sample, this clone turned up once. The chain joins TRBV5-4 to TRBJ2-5, with D possibly matching TRBD1 (6 bases). V dropped 1 base and J dropped 5 bases, with 12 bases sitting between them. There are 14 residues in the CDR3. CDR1 SGHNT and CDR2 YYREEE come from the germline V gene (reference sequence). CDR3 sequence (DNA): TGTGCCAGCAGCTTGACCAGGGGCCGGGAGACCCAGTACTTC. Protein product: CASSLTRGRETQYF.

The V gene is TRBV6-6, the J gene TRBJ2-5, with TRBD2 matching 9 bases. Germline trimming cut 6 bases from V and 3 bases from J; bases unmatched to any gene: 2. Per germline, CDR1 MNHNY and CDR2 SVGAGI (reference sequence). This CDR3 is 13 amino acids long. CDR3 residues: CASSRTSEETQYF. The DNA of the CDR3 is TGTGCCAGCAGCAGGACTAGCGAAGAGACCCAGTACTTC.

The chain links TRBV9 to TRBJ2-1, with D perhaps given as TRBD1 or TRBD2 (6 bases each). CDR3 length: 15 residues. Germline V gene sequence: CDR1 SGDLS, CDR2 YYNGEE. The V end was cut by 0 bases, the J end by 7 bases, with 14 bases between. The DNA for the CDR3 is TGTGCCAGCAGCGTAGTTGGGGGGCCGCGTAATGAGCAGTTCTTC. It yields the protein CASSVVGGPRNEQFF.

The chain has TRBV18 and TRBJ1-4, with 7 bases matching TRBD1. The length of the CDR3 is 15 residues. V lost 1 base to trimming and J lost 7 bases; unmatched junction nucleotides: 6. CDR1 is KGHSH, CDR2 LQKENI, per germline. Here the CDR3 DNA reads TGTGCCAGCTCACCACAGGCAGGGGGAGGTGAAAAACTGTTTTTT. Its translation is CASSPQAGGGEKLFF.

The chain is built from TRBV9 and TRBJ2-7; D unclear. V dropped 4 bases and J dropped 0 bases, with 23 bases sitting between them. This CDR3 comprises 18 residues. Germline V gene sequence: CDR1 SGDLS, CDR2 YYNGEE. CDR3 nucleotides: TGTGCCAGCAGCTTCAGAACAGCGCTACTGTACTCCTCCTACGAGCAGTACTTC. Protein sequence: CASSFRTALLYSSYEQYF.

This clone appeared a single time. The J gene is TRBJ1-5, the V gene TRBV5-1; D remains ambiguous. The CDR3 runs to 15 residues. In germline, CDR1 is SGHRS, CDR2 YFSETQ. Trimming removed 0 bases at V and 2 bases at J, with 9 bases between. CDR3 in amino acids: CASSLAGMGNQPQHF. DNA for the CDR3: TGCGCCAGCAGCTTGGCGGGAATGGGCAATCAGCCCCAGCATTTT.

This chain links TRBV6-1 with TRBJ1-5; D unclear. The CDR3 length is 15 residues. V was cut by 0 bases and J by 0 bases, with 6 bases left in between. Germline CDR1 reads MNHNS; CDR2 reads SASEGT. The CDR3 is CASSEAWNSNQPQHF. DNA for the CDR3: TGTGCCAGCAGTGAAGCGTGGAATAGCAATCAGCCCCAGCATTTT.

In this sample, this clone turned up once. The chain joins TRBV18 to TRBJ2-4; no clear D gene. In germline, CDR1 is KGHSH, CDR2 LQKENI. Trimming removed 2 bases from V and 8 bases from J, with 16 bases in between. The CDR3 consists of 15 residues. CDR3 sequence reads: CASSPAASGSDIQYF. As DNA, the CDR3 is TGTGCCAGCTCACCAGCGGCGTCCGGTTCTGACATTCAGTACTTC. Using reference TRBV18 and TRBJ2-4 for the parts outside the CDR3, the full variable domain is NAGVMQNPRHLVRRRGQEARLRCSPMKGHSHVYWYRQLPEEGLKFMVYLQKENIIDESGMPKERFSAEFPKEGPSILRIQQVVRGDSAAYFCASSPAASGSDIQYFGAGTRLSVL.

CDR3 loop: CASSLAVYGYTF. For the CDR3, the DNA is TGTGCCAGCAGCTTAGCCGTGTATGGCTACACCTTC. The V call is TRBV7-9, the J call TRBJ1-2, with D unresolved. The germline V gene encodes CDR1 SEHNR and CDR2 FQNEAQ (reference sequence). The V end lost 0 bases, the J end lost 5 bases, and 4 bases lay between the germline ends. The CDR3 has 12 residues.

This chain uses TRBV4-2 with TRBJ2-7; D may be TRBD1 (6 bases). The CDR3 sequence is 14 residues long. Germline V gene data show CDR1 as LGHNA and CDR2 as YNFKEQ. Trimming removed 0 bases at V and 3 bases at J, with 9 bases between. The CDR3 nucleotides are TGTGCCAGCAGCCAAGATAACAGGGTCTACGAGCAGTACTTC. Translated, it gives CASSQDNRVYEQYF.

The chain couples TRBV5-6 to TRBJ2-5; the D gene is possibly TRBD2 (7 bases). CDR1 is SGHDT, CDR2 YYEEEE, per germline. The CDR3 totals 16 residues. V was shortened by 0 bases and J by 7 bases, with 19 bases between the two germline ends. DNA of the CDR3: TGTGCCAGCAGCTTGGAAGGCGGGGGCCGGGGTGGGACCCAGTACTTC. Translated, it gives CASSLEGGGRGGTQYF.

This clone has only a few counts. The rearrangement links TRBV28 to TRBJ1-4; unclear D gene. This CDR3 has 14 amino acids. Trimming removed 5 bases at V and 8 bases at J, with 15 bases between. The V gene's germline CDR1 is MDHEN and CDR2 SYDVKM. The CDR3 sequence is CASSGGSRREKLFF. The DNA for the CDR3 is TGTGCCAGCAGTGGAGGCAGTCGACGGGAAAAACTGTTTTTT.

The chain is built from TRBV5-1 and TRBJ2-3; D is uncertain. CDR1 and CDR2 (germline): SGHRS, YFSETQ. V lost 0 bases and J 3 bases, leaving 8 bases between the germline ends. This CDR3 comprises 14 residues. The DNA of the CDR3 is TGCGCCAGCAGCTTGGCCTCGGGTACAGATACGCAGTATTTT. Its protein is CASSLASGTDTQYF.

The chain joins TRBV6-5 to TRBJ1-6; 9 bases are a match to TRBD1. In germline, CDR1 is MNHEY, CDR2 SVGAGI. V gave up 4 bases and J gave up 7 bases; unmatched junction bases: 8. This CDR3 has 16 residues. This chain's CDR3 is CASSFTETGGNSPLHF. The CDR3, as DNA: TGTGCCAGCAGTTTCACAGAGACAGGGGGAAATTCACCCCTCCACTTT.

The V and J genes are TRBV7-3 and TRBJ2-2; 10 nucleotides align to TRBD1. The CDR3 runs 17 residues. Germline V CDR1 and CDR2: SGHTA, FQGTGA. The junction had 9 bases not matched to a gene; V was cut back by 1 base and J by 7 bases. CDR3 sequence: CASSLIEGQGTGGELFF. CDR3 bases: TGTGCCAGCAGCTTAATCGAGGGACAGGGGACGGGCGGGGAGCTGTTTTTT.

The rearrangement joins TRBV12-5 to TRBJ2-3; 9 bases agree with TRBD1. J was trimmed by 1 base and V by 5 bases; bases with no gene match: 7. Looked up from germline, CDR1 is LGHNT and CDR2 is FRNRAP. CDR3 length: 16 residues. For the CDR3, the DNA is TGTGCTAGTGGTGGTCGGACAGGGGTTCGCACAGATACGCAGTATTTT. It yields the protein CASGGRTGVRTDTQYF.

The CDR3 DNA is TGTGCCAGCAGCTTGGTGATTCAGGGCTATGGCTACACCTTC. Residues: CASSLVIQGYGYTF. The genes are TRBV5-6 and TRBJ1-2, with TRBD1 as a possible D gene (5 bases). The length of the CDR3 is 14 residues. V lost 0 bases to trimming and J lost 4 bases, with 10 bases between them. Germline CDR1 SGHDT, CDR2 YYEEEE.